This T cell receptor beta chain derives from a study of blood T cell repertoires in COVID-19. Study at large: The origin of the acute and convalescent COVID-19 samples was the United States, Italy and Spain. T cells, B-cell-depleted T cells, or PBMCs provided the cDNA or gDNA that served as material.

CDR1 and CDR2 from the germline V gene are SGHNT and YENEEA. Trimming left V 5 bases short and J 1 base short, with 9 bases between. The CDR3 length is 14 residues. In the source study's methods: Scientists estimated how many nucleated cells there were by amplifying reference gene primers. The repertoire was sequenced with immunoSEQ multiplex PCR; TCRdb's copy has only in-frame clones and lacks some. V, J and clone size derive from that table, while D and trimming were established from the DNA sequence. The sample includes more than 200,000 clones, roughly 85% of them seen just once. The sequenced sample consisted of peripheral blood. The J gene is TRBJ1-3, the V gene TRBV11-3; no reliable D call. This TCR was recovered from a woman in her thirties or forties with active or convalescent COVID-19. Written as DNA, the CDR3 is TGTGCCAGCAGCCGGGGAAATTCTGGAAACACCATATATTTT. This sequence encodes CASSRGNSGNTIYF.